Listed here are 29 T cell receptor beta chains from one sample, sequenced in a study of naive and memory T cell subsets. Two oligonucleotides, mixed equimolar, formed the beta constant-region primer covering TRBC1 and TRBC2. The ligated cDNA underwent four PCR rounds using SP2 and nested alpha and beta constant-region primers. TCRdb re-called the UMI-ligation and nested PCR reads with MiXCR, one entry per CDR3 protein. The sample includes more than 100,000 distinct CDR3 sequences, around a third of them seen just once. The sample taken for sequencing was central memory CD4+ T cells from blood. The receptors were sampled from a human donor in good health.

This chain joins TRBV29-1 and TRBJ2-1, with TRBD1 as a possible D gene (5 bases). The length of the CDR3 is 14 residues. V was cut by 3 bases and J by 3 bases, with 12 bases left in between. Germline CDR1 and CDR2: SQVTM and ANQGSEA. CDR3 in DNA: TGCAGCGTTGAGATTTCAGGGCTCTACAATGAGCAGTTCTTC. Translated, it gives CSVEISGLYNEQFF.

The chain joins TRBV3-1 to TRBJ2-6; weak D call: TRBD1 (6 bases). V gave up 4 bases and J gave up 12 bases, with 16 bases separating them. The CDR3 has 14 amino acids. CDR1 LGHDT and CDR2 YNNKEL come from the germline V gene (reference sequence). CDR3: CASSLRTALGVLTF. CDR3 nucleotides: TGTGCCAGCAGCCTCCGGACAGCTTTGGGCGTCCTGACTTTC.

V usage is TRBV20-1 and J usage is TRBJ2-7, with 8 bases fitting TRBD1. CDR3 length: 13 amino acids. Germline lookup yields CDR1 DFQATT and CDR2 SNEGSKA (reference sequence). After removal of 5 bases from V and 4 bases from J, the junction contained 7 bases not matched to a gene. The CDR3 bases are TGCAGTGCTCCCGGACAGGGTGGATACGAGCAGTACTTC. This gives the protein CSAPGQGGYEQYF.

This clonotype was recorded at least ten times. CDR3 in amino acids: CASSAYSPLHF. The DNA for the CDR3 is TGTGCCAGCAGCGCCTATTCACCCCTCCACTTT. V and J are TRBV2 and TRBJ1-6, with D unclear. The CDR3 loop spans 11 amino acids. V was shortened by 6 bases and J by 8 bases, with 5 bases between the two germline ends. Germline CDR1 is SNHLY and CDR2 is FYNNEI. Variable domain in full (rest from reference TRBV2 and TRBJ1-6): EPEVTQTPSHQVTQMGQEVILRCVPISNHLYFYWYRQILGQKVEFLVSFYNNEISEKSEIFDDQFSVERPDGSNFTLKIRSTKLEDSAMYFCASSAYSPLHFGNGTRLTVT.

The chain employs TRBV28 and TRBJ1-1, with a tentative D call TRBD1 (6 bases). Germline CDR1 MDHEN, CDR2 SYDVKM. CDR3 size: 12 residues. Trimming removed 7 bases at V and 6 bases at J, with 12 bases between. The CDR3 nucleotides read TGTGCCAGCATCTCCGGACAGTCTGAAGCTTTCTTT. It specifies CASISGQSEAFF.

This clonotype was counted only a few times. The V call is TRBV6-1, the J call TRBJ1-1; D is perhaps TRBD1 (5 bases). The germline V and J ends were trimmed by 6 bases and 0 bases, with 11 bases remaining between them. CDR3 length equals 14 residues. In germline, CDR1 is MNHNS, CDR2 SASEGT. For the CDR3, the DNA is TGTGCCAGCAGCCAGACAGTTATGAACACTGAAGCTTTCTTT. Its protein product is CASSQTVMNTEAFF.

This clonotype has only a few counts. This chain uses TRBV18 with TRBJ2-3, with unresolved D. This CDR3 contains 12 residues. CDR1 and CDR2 (germline): KGHSH, LQKENI. The germline V and J ends were trimmed by 2 bases and 2 bases, with 2 bases remaining between them. The CDR3 DNA reads as TGTGCCAGCTCACCAACCACAGATACGCAGTATTTT. It encodes CASSPTTDTQYF.

This clonotype was detected a few times. The rearrangement uses TRBV9 and TRBJ2-1; the D call may be TRBD1 or TRBD2 (6 bases each). CDR3 length: 12 amino acids. Trimming removed 3 bases at V and 7 bases at J, with 8 bases between. Germline V lookup: CDR1 SGDLS, CDR2 YYNGEE. The CDR3 sequence: CASSEGGNEQFF. DNA for the CDR3: TGTGCCAGCAGCGAGGGGGGAAATGAGCAGTTCTTC.

The J gene is TRBJ2-3, the V gene TRBV20-1, with TRBD2 matching 9 bases. V lost 2 bases, J lost 4 bases, and 1 base stayed unmatched. The CDR3 has 13 amino acids. The germline CDR1 and CDR2 sequences are DFQATT and SNEGSKA (reference sequence). The CDR3 loop reads CSARLAGPDTQYF. CDR3 nucleotides: TGCAGTGCTAGACTAGCGGGACCAGATACGCAGTATTTT.

The chain has TRBV20-1 and TRBJ2-5; D is perhaps TRBD1 (5 bases). The CDR3 has 17 residues. Trimming cost V 4 bases and J 0 bases, with 21 bases left between them. Germline V lookup: CDR1 DFQATT, CDR2 SNEGSKA (reference sequence). The CDR3 DNA reads TGCAGTGCTACCGCTCTTACCCCCCCAGGGTACCAAGAGACCCAGTACTTC. As protein: CSATALTPPGYQETQYF.

J is TRBJ2-5 and V is TRBV7-9; D uncertain. The ends were cut back, 5 bases at V and 2 bases at J, with 12 bases in the middle. CDR1 and CDR2 from the germline V gene are SEHNR and FQNEAQ (reference sequence). The length of the CDR3 is 14 residues. CDR3 in amino acids: CASSEAWGQETQYF. DNA of the CDR3: TGTGCCAGCAGCGAGGCGTGGGGACAAGAGACCCAGTACTTC.

This chain links TRBV5-6 with TRBJ2-7; TRBD2 matches 11 bases. V gave up 6 bases and J gave up 7 bases; unmatched junction bases: 18. The germline V gene encodes CDR1 SGHDT and CDR2 YYEEEE. CDR3 length: 17 amino acids. The CDR3 DNA follows: TGTGCCAGCACCCAGGGGGACAGAAGACTAGCGGGGTCAGAGCAGTACTTC. Translating gives CASTQGDRRLAGSEQYF.

The chain employs TRBV29-1 and TRBJ2-5; the D is unclear. The CDR3 contains 9 residues. The germline CDR1 and CDR2 sequences are SQVTM and ANQGSEA. V gave up 6 bases and J gave up 5 bases, with 4 bases separating them. Here the CDR3 reads CSVTETQYF. The CDR3 coding sequence is TGCAGCGTGACGGAGACCCAGTACTTC.

This clonotype came up a few times. The rearrangement uses TRBV7-8 and TRBJ2-7; 7 nucleotides agree with TRBD1. The CDR3 is 16 amino acids. Germline V CDR1 and CDR2: SGHVS, FQNEAQ. V dropped 3 bases and J dropped 1; count of bases not matched to a gene: 9. For the CDR3, the DNA is TGTGCCAGCAGCTTGCCGCAGACAGGGCTGTCCTACGAGCAGTACTTC. Translating gives CASSLPQTGLSYEQYF.

The chain joins TRBV7-9 to TRBJ2-4, with D perhaps matching TRBD1 (5 bases). CDR1 and CDR2 (germline): SEHNR, FQNEAQ (reference sequence). Trimming took 4 bases from V and 0 from J, leaving 13 bases between them. CDR3 length equals 16 residues. The CDR3, as DNA: TGTGCCAGCAGCTCTCTCCAGGGTATAGCCAAAAACATTCAGTACTTC. Protein sequence: CASSSLQGIAKNIQYF.

This chain joins TRBV6-2 or TRBV6-3 and TRBJ2-3; no clear D. The V gene's germline CDR1 is MNHEY and CDR2 SVGEGT. The CDR3 runs 14 residues. V was shortened by 2 bases and J by 2 bases, with 8 bases between the two germline ends. CDR3 nucleotides: TGTGCCAGCAGTTACAGTAGGGCCACAGATACGCAGTATTTT. It encodes CASSYSRATDTQYF.

This rearrangement joins TRBV10-3 to TRBJ2-7; D perhaps matches TRBD2 (5 bases). Trimming cost V 1 base and J 5 bases, with 9 bases left between them. Germline lookup yields CDR1 ENHRY and CDR2 SYGVKD. CDR3 size: 13 residues. The CDR3 loop is CAISEWEHHEQYF. DNA of the CDR3: TGTGCCATCAGTGAGTGGGAGCACCACGAGCAGTACTTC.

The chain has TRBV29-1 and TRBJ2-3, with D tentatively TRBD2 (6 bases). The germline V gene encodes CDR1 SQVTM and CDR2 ANQGSEA. This CDR3 has 13 amino acids. Deletions cut 5 bases from V and 3 bases from J, with 12 bases between. CDR3 sequence: CSVRDLATDTQYF. The CDR3 DNA reads as TGCAGCGTTCGGGACTTGGCAACAGATACGCAGTATTTT.

Ten or more counts support this clonotype. The gene calls are TRBV12-3 or TRBV12-4 and TRBJ2-7, with D tentatively TRBD1 or TRBD2 (5 bases each). The CDR3 spans 13 residues. V was cut by 6 bases and J by 2 bases, with 11 bases left in between. The CDR3 DNA reads as TGTGCCAGCAGGCCCGGGACCGCCTACGAGCAGTACTTC. Translating it yields CASRPGTAYEQYF.

The chain uses TRBV3-1 and TRBJ2-1; either TRBD1 or TRBD2 may fit D (6 bases each). V lost 0 bases to trimming and J lost 5 bases, with 29 bases between them. Germline V gene data show CDR1 as LGHDT and CDR2 as YNNKEL (reference sequence). The CDR3 has 21 amino acids. Written as DNA, the CDR3 is TGTGCCAGCAGCCAAGACCCCCCGGGGGCGCGGATTTCGGGGAACAACAATGAGCAGTTCTTC. Amino acids: CASSQDPPGARISGNNNEQFF.

This clonotype was recorded at least ten times. This chain connects TRBV3-1 to TRBJ2-7; D is tentatively TRBD1 or TRBD2 (5 bases each). The CDR3 totals 13 residues. Deletions cut 2 bases from V and 4 bases from J, with 9 bases between. Germline-derived CDR1 and CDR2 are LGHDT and YNNKEL (reference sequence). Here the CDR3 reads CASSQPGRYEQYF. The DNA of the CDR3 is TGTGCCAGCAGCCAACCGGGGCGGTACGAGCAGTACTTC.

This clonotype appeared a few times. V and J are TRBV28 and TRBJ2-1; no firm D call. The germline V gene encodes CDR1 MDHEN and CDR2 SYDVKM. Trimming pared 2 bases from V and 15 bases from J, leaving 8 bases between. The CDR3 extends over 10 amino acids. The CDR3 region is CASSLGSLFF. In nucleotides, the CDR3 is TGTGCCAGCAGTTTAGGGTCTCTGTTCTTC.

The sample holds a few counts of this clonotype. V usage is TRBV18 and J usage is TRBJ2-1; 12 nucleotides match TRBD1. J gave up 5 bases and V 5 bases, and 1 base lay outside the gene matches. The CDR3 extends over 14 amino acids. The V gene's germline CDR1 is KGHSH and CDR2 LQKENI. The CDR3 DNA sequence: TGTGCCAGCTCAAGGGACAGGGGGCACAATGAGCAGTTCTTC. Translating gives CASSRDRGHNEQFF.

Written as DNA, the CDR3 is TGTGCCAGCAGCGTTTCGGCGGGAGGAGAGACCCAGTACTTC. Amino acid sequence: CASSVSAGGETQYF. The chain uses TRBV11-3 and TRBJ2-5, with 8 bases fitting TRBD2. The CDR3 sequence is 14 residues long. V was clipped by 5 bases and J by 4 bases; unmatched bases: 6. The germline CDR1 and CDR2 sequences are SGHNT and YENEEA.

The sample holds many counts of this clonotype. The V gene is TRBV7-2, the J gene TRBJ2-7; no clear D gene. This CDR3 contains 14 residues. V lost 2 bases and J 2 bases, leaving 10 bases between the germline ends. Germline CDR1 SGHTA, CDR2 FQGNSA. Here the CDR3 reads CASSLPPVAYEQYF. In DNA form, the CDR3 reads TGTGCCAGCAGCTTACCTCCTGTGGCCTACGAGCAGTACTTC.

V is TRBV7-9 and J is TRBJ2-5; D might be TRBD2 (5 bases). The V end lost 6 bases, the J end lost 3 bases, and 14 bases lay between the germline ends. This CDR3 comprises 14 residues. Germline loops: CDR1 SEHNR, CDR2 FQNEAQ (reference sequence). The CDR3 reads CASSLVGVEETQYF. CDR3 DNA sequence: TGTGCCAGCAGTCTAGTCGGGGTTGAAGAGACCCAGTACTTC. The full variable domain, in which reference TRBV7-9 and TRBJ2-5 provide the parts outside the CDR3, is DTGVSQNPRHKITKRGQNVTFRCDPISEHNRLYWYRQTLGQGPEFLTYFQNEAQLEKSRLLSDRFSAERPKGSFSTLEIQRTEQGDSAMYLCASSLVGVEETQYFGPGTRLLVL.

V gene TRBV7-6 combines with J gene TRBJ2-7; D is perhaps TRBD2 (5 bases). V lost 5 bases and J lost 2, with 10 bases in between. This CDR3 is built from 13 residues. Germline CDR1 reads SGHVS; CDR2 reads FNYEAQ. CDR3 protein: CASSRTGTYEQYF. The CDR3 coding sequence is TGTGCCAGCAGCCGGACCGGGACCTACGAGCAGTACTTC.

Only a few counts were recorded for this clonotype. This chain links TRBV10-3 with TRBJ2-6, with D possibly matching TRBD2 (6 bases). The CDR3 is 14 residues long. Trimming removed 10 bases at V and 3 bases at J, with 13 bases between. Per the germline V gene, CDR1 is ENHRY and CDR2 is SYGVKD. The CDR3 DNA sequence: TGTGCCACAAACGCGGGGATTGGGGCCAACGTCCTGACTTTC. It is translated as CATNAGIGANVLTF.

This chain uses TRBV6-1 with TRBJ2-3; D gene ambiguous. V was pared by 4 bases and J by 0 bases, with 20 bases between. The CDR3 covers 18 residues. Germline-derived CDR1 and CDR2 are MNHNS and SASEGT. CDR3: CASSGQTPSLSSTDTQYF. As DNA, the CDR3 is TGTGCCAGCAGTGGTCAGACGCCTTCATTGTCTAGCACAGATACGCAGTATTTT.